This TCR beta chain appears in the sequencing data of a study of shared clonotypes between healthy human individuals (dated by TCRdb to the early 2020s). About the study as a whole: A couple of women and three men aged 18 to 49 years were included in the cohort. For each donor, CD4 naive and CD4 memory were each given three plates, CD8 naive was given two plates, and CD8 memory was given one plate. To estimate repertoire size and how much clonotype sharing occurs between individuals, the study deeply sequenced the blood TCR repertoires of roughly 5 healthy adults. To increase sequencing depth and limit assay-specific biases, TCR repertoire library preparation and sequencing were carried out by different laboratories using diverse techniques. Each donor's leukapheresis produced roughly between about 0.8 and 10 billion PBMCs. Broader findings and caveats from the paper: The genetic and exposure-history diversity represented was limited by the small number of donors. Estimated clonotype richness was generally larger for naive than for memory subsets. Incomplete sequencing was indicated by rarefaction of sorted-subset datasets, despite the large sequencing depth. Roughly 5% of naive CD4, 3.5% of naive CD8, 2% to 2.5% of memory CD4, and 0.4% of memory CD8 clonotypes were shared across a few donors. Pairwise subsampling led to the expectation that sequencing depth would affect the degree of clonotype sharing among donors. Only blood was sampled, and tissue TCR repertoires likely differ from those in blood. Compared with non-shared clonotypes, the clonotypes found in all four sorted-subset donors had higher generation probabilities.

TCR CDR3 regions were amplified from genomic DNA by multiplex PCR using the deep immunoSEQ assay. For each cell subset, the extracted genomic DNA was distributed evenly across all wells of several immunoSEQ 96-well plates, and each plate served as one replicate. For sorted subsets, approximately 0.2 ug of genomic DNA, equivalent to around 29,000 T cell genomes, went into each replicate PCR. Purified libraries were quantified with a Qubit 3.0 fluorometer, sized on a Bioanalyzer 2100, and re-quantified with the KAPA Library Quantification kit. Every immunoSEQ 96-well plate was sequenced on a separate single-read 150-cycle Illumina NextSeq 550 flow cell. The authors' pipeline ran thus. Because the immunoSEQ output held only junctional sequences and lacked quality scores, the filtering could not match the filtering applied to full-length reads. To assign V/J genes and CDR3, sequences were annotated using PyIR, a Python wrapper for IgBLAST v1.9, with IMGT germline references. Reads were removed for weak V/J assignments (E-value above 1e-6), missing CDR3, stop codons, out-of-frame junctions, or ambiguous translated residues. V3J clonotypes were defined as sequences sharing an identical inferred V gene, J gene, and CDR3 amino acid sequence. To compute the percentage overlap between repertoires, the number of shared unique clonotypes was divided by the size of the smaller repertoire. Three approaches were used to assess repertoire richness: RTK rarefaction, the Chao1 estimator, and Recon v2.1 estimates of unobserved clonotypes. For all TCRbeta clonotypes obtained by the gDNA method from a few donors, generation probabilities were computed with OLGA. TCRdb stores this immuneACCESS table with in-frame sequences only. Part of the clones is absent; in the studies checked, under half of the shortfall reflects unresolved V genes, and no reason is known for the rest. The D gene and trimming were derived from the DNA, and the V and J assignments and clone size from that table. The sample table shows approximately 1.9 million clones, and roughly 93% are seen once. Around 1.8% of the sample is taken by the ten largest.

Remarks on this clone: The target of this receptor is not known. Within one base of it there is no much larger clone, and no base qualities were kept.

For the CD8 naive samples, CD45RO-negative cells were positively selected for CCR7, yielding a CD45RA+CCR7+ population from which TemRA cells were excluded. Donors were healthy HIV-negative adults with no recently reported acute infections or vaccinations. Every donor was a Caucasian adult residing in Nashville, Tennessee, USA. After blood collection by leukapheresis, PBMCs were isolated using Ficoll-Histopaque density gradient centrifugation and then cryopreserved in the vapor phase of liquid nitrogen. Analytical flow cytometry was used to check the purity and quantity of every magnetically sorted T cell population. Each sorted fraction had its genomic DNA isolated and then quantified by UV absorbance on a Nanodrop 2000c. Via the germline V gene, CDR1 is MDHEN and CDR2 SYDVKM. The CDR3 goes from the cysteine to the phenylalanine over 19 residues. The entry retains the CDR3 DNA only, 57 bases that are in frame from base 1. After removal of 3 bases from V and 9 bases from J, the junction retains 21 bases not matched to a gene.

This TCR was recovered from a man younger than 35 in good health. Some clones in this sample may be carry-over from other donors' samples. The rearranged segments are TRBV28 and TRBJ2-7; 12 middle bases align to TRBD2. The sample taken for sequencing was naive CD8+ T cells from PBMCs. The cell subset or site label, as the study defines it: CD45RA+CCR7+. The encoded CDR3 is CASSFTVATLAGGPPLQYF. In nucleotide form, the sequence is TGTGCCAGCAGTTTCACTGTGGCTACCCTAGCGGGAGGGCCTCCCTTGCAGTACTTC.